These T cell receptor beta chains were read from a single sample in a study of blood T cell repertoires in COVID-19. Produced via immunoSEQ multiplex PCR; TCRdb's table is partial and in-frame only. The data contain some 140,000 clones, 81% of them singletons. The sample taken for sequencing was peripheral blood. These receptors were collected from a woman in her sixties or seventies with active or convalescent COVID-19. The CDR3 runs from the conserved cysteine through the conserved F or W. D genes are given only for firm matches. Size tells how often a clone was seen (once, few, many) or the class of an expanded clone, and some rows leave it out.

CDR3 length,D gene,J gene,clone size,V gene,CDR3 DNA,CDR3 protein
15,TRBD1,TRBJ1-1,.,TRBV28,TGTGCCAGCAGTTTACTGGACAGGGGGGGCACTGAAGCTTTCTTT,CASSLLDRGGTEAFF
14,.,TRBJ2-3,.,TRBV19,TGTGCCGCGGGACAGTCGAGGGGCACAGATACGCAGTATTTT,CAAGQSRGTDTQYF
16,TRBD2,TRBJ2-2,once,TRBV5-1,TGCGCCAGCAGCTTGTCCAGCGGGGGGGCCACCGGGGAGCTGTTTTTT,CASSLSSGGATGELFF
13,.,TRBJ2-5,.,TRBV5-1,TGCGCCAGCAGCATAAGGGACTTGGAGACCCAGTACTTC,CASSIRDLETQYF
14,.,TRBJ1-4,few,TRBV28,TGTGCCAGCACCCTCTGGGGTGGGAGGGAAAAACTGTTTTTT,CASTLWGGREKLFF
15,.,TRBJ2-5,.,TRBV27,TGTGCCAGCAGTTTATCCCAGGGAATCTTCGAGACCCAGTACTTC,CASSLSQGIFETQYF
15,.,TRBJ2-1,.,TRBV3-1/TRBV3-2,TGTGCCAGCAGCCAAGAGAGTAGGGGTTTCAATGAGCAGTTCTTC,CASSQESRGFNEQFF
14,.,TRBJ1-5,.,TRBV29-1,TGCAGCGTTTCCGAAGCAGGGGTGGGACAGCCCCAGCATTTT,CSVSEAGVGQPQHF
14,.,TRBJ2-3,.,TRBV24-1,TGTGCCACCAGTGATCCCTCGGGCACAGATACGCAGTATTTT,CATSDPSGTDTQYF
14,.,TRBJ2-1,.,TRBV7-9,TGTGCCAGCAGCCCCCTCCCAGTAGCCGTTGAGCAGTTCTTC,CASSPLPVAVEQFF
12,.,TRBJ1-1,.,TRBV27,TGTGCCAGCAGTTCAGGGTACACTGAAGCTTTCTTT,CASSSGYTEAFF
14,TRBD1,TRBJ1-1,.,TRBV5-1,TGCGCCAGCAGCTTGGAGATGACAGGGACTGAAGCTTTCTTT,CASSLEMTGTEAFF
16,.,TRBJ1-4,few,TRBV5-1,TGCGCCAGCAGTAGGGAGGGGATTTCGATTAATGAAAAACTGTTTTTT,CASSREGISINEKLFF
15,.,TRBJ1-3,.,TRBV11-2,TGTGCCAGCAGCGGAAACAGGGTTTCTGGAAACACCATATATTTT,CASSGNRVSGNTIYF
17,.,TRBJ2-1,.,TRBV4-1,TGCGCCAGCAGCCAAGAAGGGGGTGCGAGCGCCAACAATGAGCAGTTCTTC,CASSQEGGASANNEQFF
17,.,TRBJ1-6,few,TRBV5-1,TGCGCCAGCGCCGACTATACGATTGGACAGACTAATTCACCCCTCCACTTT,CASADYTIGQTNSPLHF
15,.,TRBJ2-7,.,TRBV7-9,TGTGCCAGCAGCTTAAAAGAGGGCGGGGCCTACGAGCAGTACTTC,CASSLKEGGAYEQYF
15,.,TRBJ2-5,.,TRBV9,TGTGCCAGCAGCGTAGGGCCACACCACCAAGAGACCCAGTACTTC,CASSVGPHHQETQYF
16,TRBD1,TRBJ1-5,.,TRBV7-8,TGTGCCAGCAGCCCACATCGGGACAGGCCCTTTATATCCCAGCATTTT,CASSPHRDRPFISQHF
16,TRBD2,TRBJ2-1,.,TRBV4-1,TGCGCCAGCAGCCGAACTAGCGGGGGACCAAACAATGAGCAGTTCTTC,CASSRTSGGPNNEQFF
15,.,TRBJ2-3,.,TRBV3-1/TRBV3-2,TGTGCCAGCAGCTCTACAGGGTTCGTGGCAGATACGCAGTATTTT,CASSSTGFVADTQYF
14,.,TRBJ1-1,.,TRBV7-2,TGTGCCAGCAGCTTAGTAACGGTGAACACTGAAGCTTTCTTT,CASSLVTVNTEAFF
15,TRBD1,TRBJ1-5,.,TRBV4-1,TGCGCCAGCAGCCAAGCCGACAGGGCCCCAGGGCCCCAGCATTTT,CASSQADRAPGPQHF
15,.,TRBJ1-4,.,TRBV19,TGTGCCAGTAGTATAGCGCGGGGCCTCAATGAAAAACTGTTTTTT,CASSIARGLNEKLFF
12,.,TRBJ2-5,.,TRBV24-1,TGTGCCACCAGTGACCCCAGGATGACCCAGTACTTC,CATSDPRMTQYF
15,TRBD2,TRBJ2-1,.,TRBV19,TGTGCCAGTAGATCGAAACCGGGACTAGCCAATGAGCAGTTCTTC,CASRSKPGLANEQFF
13,.,TRBJ1-2,.,TRBV2,TGTGCCAGCGGTGTCGTTGAGGGCTGGGGCTACACCTTC,CASGVVEGWGYTF
16,TRBD1,TRBJ1-1,once,TRBV4-1,TGCGCCAGCAGCCAAGAACCGGGACAGGGGTGGACTGAAGCTTTCTTT,CASSQEPGQGWTEAFF
17,.,TRBJ2-6,.,TRBV6-4,TGTGCCAGCAGCAGGGAAACCCTAAGCTCTGGGGCCAACGTCCTGACTTTC,CASSRETLSSGANVLTF
11,.,TRBJ1-1,.,TRBV5-1,TGCGCCAGCGGTTTGGGGCCAGGAGCTTTCTTT,CASGLGPGAFF